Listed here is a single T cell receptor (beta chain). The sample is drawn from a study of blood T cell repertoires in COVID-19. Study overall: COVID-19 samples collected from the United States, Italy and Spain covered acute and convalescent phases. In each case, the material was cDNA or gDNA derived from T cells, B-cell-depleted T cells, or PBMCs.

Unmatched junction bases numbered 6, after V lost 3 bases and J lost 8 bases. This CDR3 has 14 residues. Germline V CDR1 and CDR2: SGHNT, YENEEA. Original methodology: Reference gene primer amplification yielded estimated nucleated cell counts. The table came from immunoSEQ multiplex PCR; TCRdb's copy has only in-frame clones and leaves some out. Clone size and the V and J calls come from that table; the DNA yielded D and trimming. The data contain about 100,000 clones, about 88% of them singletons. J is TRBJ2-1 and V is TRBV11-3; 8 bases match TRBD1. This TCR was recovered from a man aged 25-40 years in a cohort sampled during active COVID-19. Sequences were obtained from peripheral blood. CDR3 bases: TGTGCCAGCAGCTTGACAGGGGTCTTCGATGAGCAGTTCTTC. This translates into CASSLTGVFDEQFF.